Below, 3 T cell receptor beta chains from the same sample are listed, as sequenced in a study of CXCR3-negative and CXCR3-positive naive CD8 T cells. Researchers prepared the TRB cDNA libraries using 5' RACE with UMI labels. For each CDR3 protein, TCRdb gives one entry from its re-call of the 5' RACE reads, without DNA. This sample contains 75,000 or so distinct CDR3 sequences. The sequenced sample was naive CXCR3- CD8+ T cells from blood. Subset denoted: CD45RO-CCR7+CD27+CD95- naive CD8+ T cells lacking CXCR3 (TNR3-). The receptors here all came from a human donor in good health. Some clones in this sample may be carry-over from other donors' samples.

This chain joins TRBV25-1 and TRBJ2-5; with no DNA, the TCRdb D assignment of TRBD1 cannot be verified. The CDR3 contains 13 residues. Germline CDR1 reads MGHDK; CDR2 reads SYGVNS. CDR3 in amino acids: CASSEWAGETQYF.

The CDR3: CASSQDRLAGANEQFF. The chain recombines TRBV4-3 with TRBJ2-1; TCRdb picks TRBD2, but there is no DNA to check that call. Per germline, CDR1 LGHNA and CDR2 YSLEER. The length of the CDR3 is 16 residues.

The CDR3 is CASSQGQDYEQYF. The chain has TRBV4-1 and TRBJ2-7; TCRdb lists TRBD1, though no DNA is available to test this call. Germline assignment: CDR1 MGHRA and CDR2 YSYEKL. The length of the CDR3 is 13 residues.